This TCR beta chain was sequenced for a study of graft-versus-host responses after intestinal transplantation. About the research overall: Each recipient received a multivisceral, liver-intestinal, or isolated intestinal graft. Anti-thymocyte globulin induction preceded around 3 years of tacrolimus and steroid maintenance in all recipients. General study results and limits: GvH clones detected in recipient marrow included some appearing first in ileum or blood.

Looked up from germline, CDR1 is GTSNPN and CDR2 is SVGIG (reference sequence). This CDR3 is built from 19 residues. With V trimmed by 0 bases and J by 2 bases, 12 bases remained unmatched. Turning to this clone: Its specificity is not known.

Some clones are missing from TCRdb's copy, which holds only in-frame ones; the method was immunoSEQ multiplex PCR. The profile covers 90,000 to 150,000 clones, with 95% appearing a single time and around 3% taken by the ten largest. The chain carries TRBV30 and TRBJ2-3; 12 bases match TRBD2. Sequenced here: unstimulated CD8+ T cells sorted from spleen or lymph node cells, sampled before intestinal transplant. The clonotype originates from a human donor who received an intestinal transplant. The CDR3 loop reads CAWSVSAATSGRYTDTQYF. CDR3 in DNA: TGTGCCTGGAGTGTTTCGGCCGCGACTAGCGGGAGATACACAGATACGCAGTATTTT.